Listed below are T cell receptor beta chains from one sample, sequenced in a study of CD8 T cell repertoires and HIV-1 epitope variants. TCRdb's copy holds only in-frame clones and misses some; the assay was immunoSEQ multiplex PCR. The sample records some 100,000 clones, over 70% being singletons. The specimen sequenced was uncultured baseline CD8+ T cells from peripheral blood mononuclear cells (PBMCs). Receptors originate from a male donor with HIV. The CDR3 runs from the conserved cysteine through the conserved F or W. The D gene is left open where the match is weak. Expanded clones get a size class; other rows say once, few or many, or leave the size out.

TRBV6-1	-	TRBJ1-6	-	15	CATLREKIVNSPLHF	TGTGCCACCCTAAGGGAAAAGATAGTGAATTCACCCCTCCACTTT
TRBV4-2	-	TRBJ1-5	-	15	CASSQDGQFNQPQHF	TGTGCCAGCAGCCAAGATGGACAGTTCAATCAGCCCCAGCATTTT
TRBV5-1	-	TRBJ1-6	-	14	CASSGGEGRSPLHF	TGCGCCAGCAGCGGCGGCGAAGGTCGGTCACCCCTCCACTTT
TRBV7-9	TRBD2	TRBJ2-5	-	18	CASSLTSWASGTAETQYF	TGTGCCAGCAGCTTAACGTCCTGGGCTAGCGGGACCGCGGAGACCCAGTACTTC
TRBV6-5	-	TRBJ1-1	-	14	CASSPTNQGTEAFF	TGTGCCAGCAGTCCAACCAACCAGGGCACTGAAGCTTTCTTT
TRBV6-1	-	TRBJ1-1	-	15	CASSVGLDMNTEAFF	TGTGCCAGCAGTGTTGGATTGGACATGAACACTGAAGCTTTCTTT
TRBV28	-	TRBJ1-2	-	12	CASFSPEFGYTF	TGTGCCAGTTTTTCCCCTGAATTTGGCTACACCTTC
TRBV6-5	TRBD1	TRBJ1-6	-	14	CASRSDRGRAPLHF	TGTGCCAGCAGGTCGGACAGGGGGAGGGCACCCCTCCACTTT
TRBV5-6	TRBD1	TRBJ1-5	-	15	CASSLGQGSNQPQHF	TGTGCCAGCAGCTTGGGACAGGGAAGCAATCAGCCCCAGCATTTT
TRBV19	-	TRBJ2-2	once	13	CASSIGGTGELFF	TGTGCCAGTAGTATAGGGGGCACCGGGGAGCTGTTTTTT
TRBV19	TRBD1	TRBJ2-6	-	17	CASSIGTGGSGANVLTF	TGTGCCAGTAGTATCGGGACAGGGGGCTCTGGGGCCAACGTCCTGACTTTC
TRBV7-8	-	TRBJ2-3	-	15	CASSPSRVPTDTQYF	TGTGCCAGCAGCCCTTCCAGGGTTCCTACAGATACGCAGTATTTT
TRBV4-3	-	TRBJ2-5	-	13	CASSQSAGETQYF	TGCGCCAGCAGCCAATCTGCTGGGGAGACCCAGTACTTC
TRBV25-1	TRBD1	TRBJ2-7	-	16	CASKGSPGQGSYEQYF	TGTGCCAGCAAAGGCTCACCGGGACAGGGTTCCTACGAGCAGTACTTC
TRBV15	-	TRBJ1-2	-	16	CATSRDGQAALYGYTF	TGTGCCACCAGCAGAGATGGGCAGGCGGCCCTCTATGGCTACACCTTC
TRBV28	TRBD2	TRBJ2-3	-	17	CASSPRTSGRAADTQYF	TGTGCCAGCAGCCCCCGGACTAGCGGGAGGGCCGCAGATACGCAGTATTTT
TRBV9	TRBD2	TRBJ2-1	-	18	CASSTTPLLAGAYNEQFF	TGTGCCAGCAGCACAACGCCCCTACTAGCGGGAGCCTACAATGAGCAGTTCTTC
TRBV6-1	TRBD1	TRBJ2-7	-	14	CASTIGQGAYEQYF	TGTGCCAGCACCATAGGACAGGGGGCGTACGAGCAGTACTTC
TRBV7-3	TRBD2	TRBJ2-1	-	15	CASSSGLAGLNEQFF	TGTGCCAGCAGCTCGGGACTAGCGGGGCTAAATGAGCAGTTCTTC
TRBV30	-	TRBJ1-1	-	14	CAWGLGTPNTEAFF	TGTGCCTGGGGCCTAGGGACACCGAACACTGAAGCTTTCTTT
TRBV6-5	-	TRBJ1-2	-	13	CASSRGPSYGYTF	TGTGCCAGCAGTCGGGGACCTAGTTATGGCTACACCTTC
TRBV9	TRBD1	TRBJ2-5	-	14	CASSAGQGQETQYF	TGTGCCAGCAGCGCGGGACAGGGCCAAGAGACCCAGTACTTC
TRBV7-9	TRBD1	TRBJ1-1	-	17	CASSSPGWDRGQTEAFF	TGTGCCAGCAGCTCCCCCGGGTGGGACAGGGGGCAAACTGAAGCTTTCTTT